The clone carrying this T cell receptor beta chain appeared many times. The target antigen is unknown. Since a much larger clone is just one base distant, this may be a read error. The same CDR3 can be traced to other DNA sequences in this sample. All the donors were Caucasian adults who lived in Nashville, Tennessee. Methods used by the authors: ImmunoSEQ gave junction-only sequences without quality scores, so filtering differed. The assay was immunoSEQ multiplex PCR, and TCRdb's table has in-frame clones only and misses some. V, J and clone size were drawn from that table, and D and trimming were deduced from the DNA. The sample has over a million clones, 75% to 80% seen once. The germline V and J ends were trimmed by 1 base and 1 base, with 7 bases remaining between them. CDR1 is SGHAT and CDR2 is FQNNGV in the germline V gene. This CDR3 spans 14 amino acids. These data come from a study of shared clonotypes between healthy human individuals. General study points: Shared clonotypes across all four donors exceeded non-shared ones in generation probability. The donor pool, a small one, limited the genetic and exposure-history diversity represented.

This TCR was sampled from a young man in good health. Some clones in this sample may be carry-over from other donors' samples. Sequenced: memory CD4+ T cells from PBMCs. This sample's subset: CD45RA-negative fraction. J is TRBJ2-5 and V is TRBV11-2, with unresolved D. The CDR3 DNA follows: TGTGCCAGCAGCTTAGGGCAGATCCAAGAGACCCAGTACTTC. It is translated as CASSLGQIQETQYF.